This T cell receptor beta chain was found in a study of read filtering for tumor transcriptome and immune sequencing. This clonotype was counted at least ten times. Trimming cost V 9 bases and J 5 bases, with 11 bases left between them. This CDR3 has 11 amino acids. Molecular barcoded adaptors covering alpha/delta and beta/gamma chains were used on around 400 ng RNA. A single record per CDR3 protein comes from TCRdb applying MiXCR to the reads. This table has some 30,000 distinct CDR3 sequences, around a sixth appearing once. This chain uses TRBV12-3 or TRBV12-4 with TRBJ2-7; D remains ambiguous. This clonotype was sampled from a donor aged 40 or over with multiple myeloma. The sequenced material came from a population of CD138-negative cells sorted from bone marrow. CDR3 region: CASGYGDEQYF. The CDR3 DNA sequence: TGTGCCAGTGGTTACGGCGACGAGCAGTACTTC.